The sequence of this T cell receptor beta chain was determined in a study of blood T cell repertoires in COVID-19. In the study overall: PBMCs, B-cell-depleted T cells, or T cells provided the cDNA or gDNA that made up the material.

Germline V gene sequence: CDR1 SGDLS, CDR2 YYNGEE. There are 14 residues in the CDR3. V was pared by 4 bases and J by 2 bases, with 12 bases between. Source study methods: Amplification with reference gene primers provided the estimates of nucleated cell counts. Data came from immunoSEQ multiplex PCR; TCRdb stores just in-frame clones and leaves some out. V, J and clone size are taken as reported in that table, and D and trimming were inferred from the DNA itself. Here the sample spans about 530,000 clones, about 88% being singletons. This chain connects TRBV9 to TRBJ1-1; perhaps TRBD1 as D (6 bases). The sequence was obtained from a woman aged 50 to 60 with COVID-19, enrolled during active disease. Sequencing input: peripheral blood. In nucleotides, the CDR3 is TGTGCCAGCAGCTTCAGGGGCGGTAACACTGAAGCTTTCTTT. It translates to CASSFRGGNTEAFF.